The clone carrying this T cell receptor (beta chain) occurred a few times. Antigen: not known. This record comes from a study of blood T cells in healthy people across ages. V shed 8 bases and J shed 7 bases, with 14 bases lying between them. The V gene's germline CDR1 is LNHNV and CDR2 YYDKDF (reference sequence). The CDR3 covers 12 residues. General observations from the study: Both naive CD4+ cell counts and diversity were greater in long-lived donors than in aged donors.

For the second PCR, which ran for about 7 to 11 cycles, a sample-barcoded 5' primer and a J-beta primer mix were used. Using its own MiXCR run on the 5' RACE reads, TCRdb lists one record per CDR3 protein. Found here are approximately 690,000 distinct CDR3 sequences, around 41% of them singletons; the top ten hold 25% to 30%. Sequencing input: blood. This clonotype was sampled from a man older than 75 in good health. The chain couples TRBV15 to TRBJ1-2; perhaps TRBD1 as D (5 bases). CDR3 residues: CATSVRVGGYTF. In DNA form, the CDR3 reads TGTGCCACCTCCGTCAGGGTTGGTGGCTACACCTTC.